The rows below give T cell receptor beta chains drawn from one sample of a study of blood T cells in healthy people across ages. TCRdb recomputed calls from the 5' RACE reads with MiXCR, one row per CDR3 protein. This table has about 1.5 million distinct CDR3 sequences, approximately 42% appearing once. What was sequenced was blood. The receptors derive from a woman under 30 in good health. The CDR3 runs from the conserved cysteine through the conserved F or W. Not all rows give a size; the values are once, few, many and, for expanded clones, a class.

v_call clone_size cdr3_aa
TRBV20-1 - CSARDGQGGVTQFF
TRBV5-5 - CASSTTSYGYTF
TRBV20-1 few CSARAPGSYGYTF
TRBV7-2 once CASSTTGTGNYGYTF
TRBV15 few CATSRGAPFNSPLHF
TRBV5-4 - CASSLAGTSGSETQYF
TRBV5-6 - CASSPPWSSEQYF
TRBV20-1 - CSALPEGRPYNEQYF
TRBV7-2 few CASSLVQGAQETQYF
TRBV4-1 few CASSQVGIPYEQYF
TRBV19 - CTSSRGSSYNEQFF
TRBV29-1 - CSVEKGPMPQHF
TRBV20-1 few CSASRGTGEGNTEAFF
TRBV7-9 many CASLRTPGLYGYTF
TRBV12-3/TRBV12-4 few CASSEGLAGAGDTQYF
TRBV6-1 - CASTLDSGLVTDTQYF
TRBV6-2/TRBV6-3 few CASSLSGRQGRYTF
TRBV10-3 few CAISESGGRAGHEQYF
TRBV7-2 - CASSHSGRYGYTF
TRBV7-9 few CASSLGGLAGPDTQYF
TRBV7-2 few CASSKTGRLNTEAFF
TRBV12-3/TRBV12-4 few CASSSDRVRTDTQYF
TRBV21-1 - CASSKMGRQGTNQPQHF
TRBV4-2 few CASSPRTSGKYEQFF
TRBV2 - CASSALERYF
TRBV7-6 - CASSSLAGVGNEQFF
TRBV12-3/TRBV12-4 few CASSQGIPQPQHF
TRBV27 - CTSKGATGFSYNEQFF
TRBV7-8 many CASSLEGGSSYEQYF
TRBV2 - CASSAMGPRGGYTF
TRBV5-6 - CASSLVTGRTDTQYF
TRBV7-9 - CASSLSQGPNYGYTF
TRBV30 - CAWDRDTPYEQYF
TRBV28 - CGLLGSYNEQFF
TRBV14 few CASSQGLERGGRSEQFF
TRBV29-1 few CSVESRVTDTQYF
TRBV6-5 - CASSYSAGTGGSRYGYTF